This is a list of T cell receptor beta chains from one sample in a study of metastatic and nonmetastatic thyroid tumors. TCRdb recomputed clones from the PCR reads via MiXCR. The sample has fewer than 20,000 clones, over 3.5% seen once. The sample was tumor tissue. Receptors were obtained from a female donor with papillary thyroid cancer or a benign thyroid nodule (not recorded which). Some clones in this sample may be carry-over from other donors' samples. Both conserved end residues are part of each CDR3. Fields, in order: V gene, J gene, clone size, D gene, CDR3 protein, CDR3 DNA. The D gene is left open where the match is weak. Size tells how often a clone was seen (once, few, many) or the class of an expanded clone, and some rows leave it out.

>TRBV5-1|TRBJ2-3|few|NA
CASSLGADTDTQYF
TGCGCCAGCAGCTTGGGGGCGGACACAGATACGCAGTATTTT
>TRBV19|TRBJ2-2|few|TRBD1
CASRRTGDTGELFF
TGTGCCAGTAGGAGGACAGGGGACACCGGGGAGCTGTTTTTT
>TRBV2|TRBJ2-7|few|TRBD1
CASSEYQYRGSHEQYF
TGTGCCAGCAGTGAATATCAATACAGGGGTAGCCACGAGCAGTACTTC
>TRBV12-3/TRBV12-4|TRBJ1-3|few|NA
CASFVPGNTIYF
TGTGCCAGCTTCGTCCCGGGGAACACCATATATTTT
>TRBV4-1|TRBJ1-4|NA|TRBD1
CASSQDGRGPNEKLFF
TGCGCCAGCAGCCAAGATGGGAGGGGGCCCAATGAAAAACTGTTTTTT
>TRBV4-2|TRBJ1-2|medium-sized|NA
CASSQDRVEGYTF
TGTGCCAGCAGCCAAGATCGGGTTGAGGGCTACACCTTC
>TRBV12-3/TRBV12-4|TRBJ2-1|few|TRBD1
CASRRTGDEQFF
TGTGCCAGCAGACGGACAGGGGATGAGCAGTTCTTC
>TRBV6-1|TRBJ2-7|few|NA
CASRNPGQSSYEQYF
TGTGCCAGCAGAAACCCCGGACAGAGCTCCTACGAGCAGTACTTC
>TRBV6-1|TRBJ2-1|medium-sized|NA
CASSYRLTGTQDNEQFF
TGTGCCAGCAGTTACAGGCTGACAGGAACGCAGGACAATGAGCAGTTCTTC
>TRBV28|TRBJ2-2|NA|NA
CAISLRGRANARELFF
TGTGCCATCAGTTTAAGAGGACGGGCGAATGCCAGGGAGCTGTTTTTT
>TRBV29-1|TRBJ1-3|few|TRBD1
CSVAGTGSGNTIYF
TGCAGCGTTGCCGGGACAGGGTCTGGAAACACCATATATTTT
>TRBV7-8|TRBJ1-1|NA|NA
CASSFMGPEAFF
TGTGCCAGCAGCTTTATGGGGCCTGAAGCTTTCTTT
>TRBV6-2/TRBV6-3|TRBJ2-7|few|NA
CAISYSQAGLSYEQYF
TGTGCCATCAGTTACTCCCAGGCAGGGCTTTCCTACGAGCAGTACTTC
>TRBV29-1|TRBJ2-7|many|NA
CSAGPSVGEQYF
TGCAGCGCCGGGCCGTCAGTCGGCGAGCAGTACTTC
>TRBV18|TRBJ1-1|NA|NA
CASSPEGGLAFF
TGTGCCAGCTCACCAGAAGGGGGTTTGGCTTTCTTT
>TRBV27|TRBJ2-1|NA|TRBD1
CASTKTGREQFF
TGTGCCAGCACCAAGACAGGGAGAGAGCAGTTCTTC
>TRBV18|TRBJ1-4|few|NA
CASRLGEKLFF
TGTGCCAGCAGACTTGGAGAAAAACTGTTTTTT
>TRBV10-3|TRBJ2-3|medium-sized|NA
CATRGQLGTDTQYF
TGTGCCACCCGCGGCCAGTTGGGCACAGATACGCAGTATTTT
>TRBV27|TRBJ2-1|few|TRBD2
CASSFTSGEQFF
TGTGCCAGCAGTTTCACTAGCGGGGAGCAGTTCTTC
>TRBV6-2/TRBV6-3|TRBJ1-2|NA|TRBD1
CASSRDRGFYGYTF
TGTGCCAGCTCTAGGGACAGGGGTTTTTATGGCTACACCTTC
>TRBV6-2/TRBV6-3|TRBJ2-1|few|TRBD1
CASSYNTGVDNEQFF
TGTGCCAGCAGTTACAACACAGGGGTGGACAATGAGCAGTTCTTC
>TRBV20-1|TRBJ2-1|few|NA
CRPAAWEQFF
TGCAGACCAGCGGCTTGGGAGCAGTTCTTC
>TRBV5-1|TRBJ2-7|NA|TRBD2
CASSLATSGMTETYEQYF
TGCGCCAGCAGCTTGGCCACTAGCGGGATGACCGAGACCTACGAGCAGTACTTC
>TRBV6-2/TRBV6-3|TRBJ2-1|NA|NA
CASSYRDYNEQFF
TGTGCCAGCAGTTACCGGGACTACAATGAGCAGTTCTTC
>TRBV30|TRBJ1-2|NA|NA
CAWSVLDYGYTF
TGTGCCTGGAGTGTTCTAGACTATGGCTACACCTTC
>TRBV7-8|TRBJ1-2|few|NA
CASSLVLRLSGNYGYTF
TGTGCCAGCAGCTTAGTTCTTAGGCTGTCGGGAAACTATGGCTACACCTTC
>TRBV20-1|TRBJ1-2|NA|NA
CSARSREYGYTF
TGCAGTGCCCGGTCAAGAGAGTATGGCTACACCTTC
>TRBV20-1|TRBJ1-2|many|TRBD1
CSVKTGGSAGYTF
TGCAGTGTTAAGACAGGGGGCTCTGCTGGCTACACCTTC
>TRBV2|TRBJ1-1|many|NA
CASSEVEAFF
TGTGCCAGCAGTGAGGTCGAAGCTTTCTTT
>TRBV19|TRBJ1-3|few|TRBD1
CASSVVPGQVPSGNTIYF
TGTGCCAGTAGTGTAGTACCGGGACAGGTTCCCTCTGGAAACACCATATATTTT
>TRBV11-3|TRBJ1-5|NA|NA
CASSEEGGQPQHF
TGTGCCAGCAGTGAAGAGGGAGGTCAGCCCCAGCATTTT
>TRBV28|TRBJ1-2|NA|NA
CASSLGGGGRYSYGYTF
TGTGCCAGCAGTTTAGGGGGCGGCGGTCGTTACAGCTATGGCTACACCTTC